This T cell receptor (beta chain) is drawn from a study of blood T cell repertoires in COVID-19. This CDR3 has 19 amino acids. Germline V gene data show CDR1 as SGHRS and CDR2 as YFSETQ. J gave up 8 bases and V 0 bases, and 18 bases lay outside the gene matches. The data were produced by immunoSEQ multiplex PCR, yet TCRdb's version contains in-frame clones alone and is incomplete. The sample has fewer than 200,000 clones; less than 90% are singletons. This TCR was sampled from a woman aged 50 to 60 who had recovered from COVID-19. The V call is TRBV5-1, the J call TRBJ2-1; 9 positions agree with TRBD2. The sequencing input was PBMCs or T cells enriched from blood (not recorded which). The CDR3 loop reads CASSLGLGGGARFNHEQFF. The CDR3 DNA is TGCGCCAGCAGCTTGGGCCTTGGCGGGGGGGCCCGTTTCAACCATGAGCAGTTCTTC.